The rows below give T cell receptor beta chains drawn from one sample of a study of technical replicates of blood from several donors. Method: immunoSEQ multiplex PCR; TCRdb's copy keeps in-frame clones and lacks some. The top ten clones hold 0.25% to 0.3% of a sample with about 83,000 clones, 92% of them seen once. Sequences were obtained from T cells isolated from PBMCs. The receptors stem from a human donor in good health. Both conserved end residues are part of each CDR3. A D gene is named only where the DNA matches it firmly.

v_call	d_call	j_call	cdr3_nt	cdr3_aa
TRBV5-1	NA	TRBJ2-1	TGCGCCAGCAGCTTAGGCAGGGGCTTTAACGATGAGCAGTTCTTC	CASSLGRGFNDEQFF
TRBV5-4	TRBD1	TRBJ2-2	TGTGCCAGCAGCTCCGGGACAGGGATACCCGGGGAGCTGTTTTTT	CASSSGTGIPGELFF
TRBV2	NA	TRBJ1-2	TGTGCCAGCAGAATACAGGGCGCAGGGGCCAAGGTTACTAACTATGGCTACACCTTC	CASRIQGAGAKVTNYGYTF
TRBV11-2	TRBD1	TRBJ2-3	TGTGCCAGCAGCTCACATGACAGGGGGGATGATACGCAGTATTTT	CASSSHDRGDDTQYF
TRBV7-2	TRBD2	TRBJ2-1	TGTGCCAGCAGCTTAGATAGCGGGAGGGTGAATGAGCAGTTCTTC	CASSLDSGRVNEQFF
TRBV18	NA	TRBJ2-7	TGTGCCAGCTCCAGCGACCTCAGGGCCTACGAGCAGTACTTC	CASSSDLRAYEQYF
TRBV5-4	TRBD1	TRBJ1-6	TGTGCCAGCAGGCCGGAAGCAGGGGGCATCACTTTT	CASRPEAGGITF
TRBV4-1	NA	TRBJ2-1	TGCGCCAGCAGCCGTGTCAGGGAAAACTACAATGAGCAGTTCTTC	CASSRVRENYNEQFF
TRBV19	NA	TRBJ1-1	TGTGCCAGTAGTATTGCCTATCAGGGCCCTGAAGCTTTCTTT	CASSIAYQGPEAFF
TRBV4-1	NA	TRBJ2-1	TGCGCCAGCAGCCAAGTGATGCTACCTGGGCACAATGAGCAGTTCTTC	CASSQVMLPGHNEQFF
TRBV5-1	TRBD2	TRBJ2-2	TGCGCCAGCAATGGACTAGCGGGACGCACCGGGGAGCTGTTTTTT	CASNGLAGRTGELFF